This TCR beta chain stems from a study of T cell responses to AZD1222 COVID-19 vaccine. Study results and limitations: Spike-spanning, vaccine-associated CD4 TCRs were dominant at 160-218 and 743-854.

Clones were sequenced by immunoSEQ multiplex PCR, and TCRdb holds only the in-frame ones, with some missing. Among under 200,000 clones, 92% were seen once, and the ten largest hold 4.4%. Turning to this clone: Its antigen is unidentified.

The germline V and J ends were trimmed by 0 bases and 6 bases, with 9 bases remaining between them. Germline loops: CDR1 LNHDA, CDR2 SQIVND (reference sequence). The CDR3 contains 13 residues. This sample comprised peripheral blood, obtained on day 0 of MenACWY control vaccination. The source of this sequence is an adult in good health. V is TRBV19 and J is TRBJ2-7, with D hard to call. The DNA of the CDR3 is TGTGCCAGTAGTATAGATCGGGCAGGCGAGCAGTACTTC. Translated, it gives CASSIDRAGEQYF.